The T cell receptor beta chain under discussion was sequenced for a study of T cell changes during pregnancy in multiple sclerosis (dated by TCRdb to about 2019). Turning to the overall study: Changes in the T cell repertoire over the course of pregnancy were examined in this study in women with multiple sclerosis.

Library creation used the immunoSEQ multiplex PCR assay. TCRdb retrieved this table from immuneACCESS and kept in-frame rearrangements only. Not all clones are present; in checked studies, unresolved V genes account for under half, and no reason is known for the remainder. In all, the sample holds 89,000 or so clones, and approximately 90% of those were seen once. Roughly 4% of the sample is held by the ten biggest clonotypes. A word on this clone: The antigen it binds to is not known. Base qualities are not provided; no much larger clone lies one nucleotide away.

In the germline V gene, CDR1 corresponds to SQVTM and CDR2 to ANQGSEA. Reading from cysteine to phenylalanine, the CDR3 counts 13 amino acids. Solely the CDR3 DNA is kept, with 39 bases framed from the first base. V is cut by 1 base and J by 8 bases, and the space between the germline ends is 12 bases. This sequence originates from a female donor in good health, serving as a control in a pregnancy study. Some clones in this sample may be carry-over from other donors' samples. Recombination joined TRBV29-1 with TRBJ2-1; the D gene is not confidently resolved. Specimen: PBMCs, collected in the first trimester of pregnancy. For the CDR3, the sequence is CSVEGGFPHEQFF. The DNA sequence reads TGCAGCGTTGAAGGAGGCTTCCCCCATGAGCAGTTCTTC.